Listed here is a single T cell receptor (beta chain). The sample belongs to a study of blood T cell repertoires in COVID-19. Donors were grouped by their self-reported clinical history. As handled by the study authors: Reference gene primer amplification gave estimated nucleated cell counts. Profiled with immunoSEQ multiplex PCR; TCRdb holds only in-frame clones, not every one. D and trimming come from the DNA, and the V and J calls and clone size come from that table. There are 250,000 to 300,000 clones in the sample; 65% to 90% occur only once, and around 15% lies in the top ten. With 1 base clipped from V and 6 bases from J, the junction kept 0 bases outside the gene matches. Germline V lookup: CDR1 LGHNT, CDR2 FRNRAP. The length of the CDR3 is 14 residues.

The sequenced material came from PBMCs or T cells enriched from blood (not recorded which). This clonotype was sampled from a man in his late teens or twenties who had recovered from COVID-19. The chain employs TRBV12-5 and TRBJ2-3; 11 bases are a match to TRBD2. The CDR3 loop is CASGLGLAGDTQYF. The CDR3, as DNA: TGTGCTAGTGGTTTGGGACTAGCGGGGGATACGCAGTATTTT.